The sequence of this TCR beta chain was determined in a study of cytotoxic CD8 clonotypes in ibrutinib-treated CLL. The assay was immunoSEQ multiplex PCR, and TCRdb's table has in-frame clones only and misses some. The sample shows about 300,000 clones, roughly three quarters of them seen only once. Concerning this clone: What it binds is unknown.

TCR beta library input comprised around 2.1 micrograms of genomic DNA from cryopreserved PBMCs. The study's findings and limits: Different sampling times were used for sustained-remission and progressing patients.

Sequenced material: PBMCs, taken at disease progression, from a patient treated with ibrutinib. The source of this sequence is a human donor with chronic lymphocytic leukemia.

The CDR3 DNA is TGTGCCAGCTCACCGCTCGTCAGCAACTATGGCTACACCTTC. The encoded protein is CASSPLVSNYGYTF. The chain uses TRBV18 and TRBJ1-2; no clear D. V lost 3 bases to trimming and J lost 2 bases, with 10 bases between them. Looked up from germline, CDR1 is KGHSH and CDR2 is LQKENI. This CDR3 contains 14 residues.